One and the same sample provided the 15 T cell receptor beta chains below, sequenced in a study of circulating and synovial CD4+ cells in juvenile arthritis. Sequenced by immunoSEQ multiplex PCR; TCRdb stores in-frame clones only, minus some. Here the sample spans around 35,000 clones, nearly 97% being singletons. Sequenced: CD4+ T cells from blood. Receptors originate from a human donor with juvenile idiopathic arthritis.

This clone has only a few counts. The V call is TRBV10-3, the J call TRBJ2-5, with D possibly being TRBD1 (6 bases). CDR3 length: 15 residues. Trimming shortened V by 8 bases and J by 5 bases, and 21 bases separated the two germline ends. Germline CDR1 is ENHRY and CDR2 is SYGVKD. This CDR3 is CAIQSDQQGMETQYF. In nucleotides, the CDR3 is TGTGCCATCCAAAGCGACCAACAGGGAATGGAGACCCAGTACTTC.

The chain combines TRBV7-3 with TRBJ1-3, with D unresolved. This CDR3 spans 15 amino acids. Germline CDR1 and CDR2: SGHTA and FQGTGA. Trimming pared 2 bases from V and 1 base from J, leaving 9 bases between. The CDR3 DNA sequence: TGTGCCAGCAGCTTAGTATCCGGGTCTGGAAACACCATATATTTT. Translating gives CASSLVSGSGNTIYF.

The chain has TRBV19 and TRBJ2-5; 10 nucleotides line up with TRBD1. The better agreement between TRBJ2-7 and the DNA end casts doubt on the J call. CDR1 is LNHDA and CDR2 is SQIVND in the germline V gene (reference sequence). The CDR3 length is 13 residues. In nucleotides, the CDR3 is TGTGCCAGTACTCCGACAGGGGGCGCCGAGCAGTACTTC. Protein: CASTPTGGAEQYF.

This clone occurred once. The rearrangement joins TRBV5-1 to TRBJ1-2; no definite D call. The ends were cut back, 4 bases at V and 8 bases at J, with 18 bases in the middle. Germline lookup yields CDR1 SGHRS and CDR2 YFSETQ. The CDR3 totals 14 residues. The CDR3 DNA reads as TGCGCCAGCAGCCACGGGAGCACCGGGCAAGGCTACACCTTC. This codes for CASSHGSTGQGYTF. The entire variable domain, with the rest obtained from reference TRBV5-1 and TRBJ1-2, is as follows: KAGVTQTPRYLIKTRGQQVTLSCSPISGHRSVSWYQQTPGQGLQFLFEYFSETQRNKGNFPGRFSGRQFSNSRSEMNVSTLELGDSALYLCASSHGSTGQGYTFGSGTRLTVV.

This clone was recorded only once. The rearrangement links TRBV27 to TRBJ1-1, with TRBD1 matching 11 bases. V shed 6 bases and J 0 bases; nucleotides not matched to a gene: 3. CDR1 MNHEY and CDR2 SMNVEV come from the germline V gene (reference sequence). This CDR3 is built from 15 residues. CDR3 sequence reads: CASSRDRGMNTEAFF. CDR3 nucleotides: TGTGCCAGCAGCCGGGACAGGGGGATGAACACTGAAGCTTTCTTT.

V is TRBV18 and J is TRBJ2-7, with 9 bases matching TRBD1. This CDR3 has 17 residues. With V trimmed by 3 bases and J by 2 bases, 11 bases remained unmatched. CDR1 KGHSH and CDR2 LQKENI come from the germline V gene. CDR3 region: CASSPTSGQGIPYEQYF. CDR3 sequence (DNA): TGTGCCAGCTCACCCACCTCCGGACAGGGGATTCCCTACGAGCAGTACTTC.

CDR3 residues: CASSEGLQPQHF. In DNA, the CDR3 is TGTGCCAGCAGTGAAGGTCTTCAGCCCCAGCATTTT. The chain combines TRBV6-1 with TRBJ1-5; D not certain. CDR3 length equals 12 residues. V lost 1 base and J lost 6, with 4 bases in between. Per the germline V gene, CDR1 is MNHNS and CDR2 is SASEGT.

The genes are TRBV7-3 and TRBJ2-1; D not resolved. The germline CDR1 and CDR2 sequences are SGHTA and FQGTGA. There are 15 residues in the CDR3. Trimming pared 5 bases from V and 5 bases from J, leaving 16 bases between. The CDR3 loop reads CASSPSTRHHNEQFF. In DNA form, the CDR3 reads TGTGCCAGCAGCCCCTCTACCAGACATCACAATGAGCAGTTCTTC.

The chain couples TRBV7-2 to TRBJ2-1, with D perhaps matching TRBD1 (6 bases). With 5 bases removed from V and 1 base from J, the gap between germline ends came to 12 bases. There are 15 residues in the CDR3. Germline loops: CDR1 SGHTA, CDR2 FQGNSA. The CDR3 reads CASSPYRDSYNEQFF. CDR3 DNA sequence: TGTGCCAGCAGCCCATACAGGGATTCCTACAATGAGCAGTTCTTC. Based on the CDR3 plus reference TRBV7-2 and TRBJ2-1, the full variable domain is GAGVSQSPSNKVTEKGKDVELRCDPISGHTALYWYRQSLGQGLEFLIYFQGNSAPDKSGLPSDRFSAERTGGSVSTLTIQRTQQEDSAVYLCASSPYRDSYNEQFFGPGTRLTVL.

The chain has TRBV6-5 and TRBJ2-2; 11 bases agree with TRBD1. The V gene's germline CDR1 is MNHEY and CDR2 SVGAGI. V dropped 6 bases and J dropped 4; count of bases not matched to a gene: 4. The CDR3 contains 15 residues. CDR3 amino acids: CASRLGTGGTGELFF. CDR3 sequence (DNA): TGTGCCAGCAGACTCGGGACAGGGGGCACCGGGGAGCTGTTTTTT.

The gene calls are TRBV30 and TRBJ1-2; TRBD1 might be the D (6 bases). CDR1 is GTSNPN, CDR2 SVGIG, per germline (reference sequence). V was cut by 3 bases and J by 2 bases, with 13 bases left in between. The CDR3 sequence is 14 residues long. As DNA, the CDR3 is TGTGCCTGGAGCAGGGGCGTGGGGAACTATGGCTACACCTTC. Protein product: CAWSRGVGNYGYTF. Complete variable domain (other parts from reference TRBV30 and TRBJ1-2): SQTIHQWPATLVQPVGSPLSLECTVEGTSNPNLYWYRQAAGRGLQLLFYSVGIGQISSEVPQNLSASRPQDRQFILSSKKLLLSDSGFYLCAWSRGVGNYGYTFGSGTRLTVV.

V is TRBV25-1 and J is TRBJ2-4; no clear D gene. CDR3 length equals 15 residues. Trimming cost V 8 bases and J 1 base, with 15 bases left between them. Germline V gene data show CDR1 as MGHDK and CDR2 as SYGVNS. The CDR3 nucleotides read TGTGCCAGCCCACCCTCTATAATTGCCAAAAACATTCAGTACTTC. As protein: CASPPSIIAKNIQYF.

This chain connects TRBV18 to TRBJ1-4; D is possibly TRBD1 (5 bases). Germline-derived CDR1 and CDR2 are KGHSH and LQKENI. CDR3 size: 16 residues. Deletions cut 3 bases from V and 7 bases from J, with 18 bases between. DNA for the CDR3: TGTGCCAGCTCACCGAGGTCCCAGGGTGTTAGTGAAAAACTGTTTTTT. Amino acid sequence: CASSPRSQGVSEKLFF.

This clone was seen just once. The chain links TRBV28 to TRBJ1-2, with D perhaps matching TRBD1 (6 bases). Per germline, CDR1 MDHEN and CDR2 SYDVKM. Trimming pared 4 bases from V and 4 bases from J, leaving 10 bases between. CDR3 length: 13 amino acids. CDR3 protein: CASSSGDGYGYTF. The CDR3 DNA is TGTGCCAGCAGTTCAGGGGATGGCTATGGCTACACCTTC.

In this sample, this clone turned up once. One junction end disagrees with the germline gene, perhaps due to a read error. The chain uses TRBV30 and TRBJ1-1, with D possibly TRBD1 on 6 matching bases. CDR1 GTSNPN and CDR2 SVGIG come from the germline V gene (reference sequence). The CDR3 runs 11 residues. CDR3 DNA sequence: TGTGCCTGGAGTCCACAGGGACGGGTTAACTTT. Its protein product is CAWSPQGRVNF. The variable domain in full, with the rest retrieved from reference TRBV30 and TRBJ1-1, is SQTIHQWPATLVQPVGSPLSLECTVEGTSNPNLYWYRQAAGRGLQLLFYSVGIGQISSEVPQNLSASRPQDRQFILSSKKLLLSDSGFYLCAWSPQGRVNFGQGTRLTVV.